This T cell receptor (beta chain) was captured in a study of shared clonotypes between healthy human individuals. Study-level results: A small donor pool kept down the genetic and exposure-history diversity that was represented. The four-donor shared clonotypes exceeded non-shared clonotypes in generation probability, with non-shared ones scoring lower.

Germline V gene sequence: CDR1 DFQATT, CDR2 SNEGSKA (reference sequence). CDR3 length: 9 residues. Some clones are missing from TCRdb's copy, which holds only in-frame ones; the method was immunoSEQ multiplex PCR. The table lists under 650,000 clones, about 96% of them singletons. With respect to this clone: What it recognizes is unknown.

This chain uses TRBV20-1 with TRBJ1-6; D is undetermined. Specimen: naive CD4+ T cells sorted from blood. The subset was: CD45RA+ positively selected. The TCR sequence derives from a woman aged 25-40 years in good health. The CDR3 DNA reads as TGCAGGGACTGGTCACCCCTCCACTTT. Translating gives CRDWSPLHF.